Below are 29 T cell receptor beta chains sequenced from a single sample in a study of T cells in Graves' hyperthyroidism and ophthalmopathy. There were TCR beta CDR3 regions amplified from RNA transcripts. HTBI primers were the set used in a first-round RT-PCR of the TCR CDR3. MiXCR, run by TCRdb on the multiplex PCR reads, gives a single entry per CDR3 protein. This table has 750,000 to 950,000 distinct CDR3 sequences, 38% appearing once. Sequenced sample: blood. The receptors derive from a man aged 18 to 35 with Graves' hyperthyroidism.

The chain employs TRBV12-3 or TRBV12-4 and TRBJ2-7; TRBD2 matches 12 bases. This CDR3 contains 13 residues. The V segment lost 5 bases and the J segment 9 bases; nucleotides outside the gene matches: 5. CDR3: CASSPPGLAGQYF. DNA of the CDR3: TGTGCCAGCAGTCCTCCGGGACTAGCGGGGCAGTACTTC.

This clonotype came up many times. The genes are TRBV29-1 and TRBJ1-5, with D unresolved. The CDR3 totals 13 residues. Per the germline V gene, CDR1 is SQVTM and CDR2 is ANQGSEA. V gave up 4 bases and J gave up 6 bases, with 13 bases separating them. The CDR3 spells CSVAEAWGQPQHF. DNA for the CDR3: TGCAGCGTTGCCGAGGCCTGGGGTCAGCCCCAGCATTTT.

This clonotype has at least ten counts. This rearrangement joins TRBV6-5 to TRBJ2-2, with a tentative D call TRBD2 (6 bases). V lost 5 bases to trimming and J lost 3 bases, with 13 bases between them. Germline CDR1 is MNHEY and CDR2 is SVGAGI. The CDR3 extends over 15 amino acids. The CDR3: CASSTQAGDTGELFF. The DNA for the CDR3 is TGTGCCAGCAGTACCCAAGCGGGCGACACCGGGGAGCTGTTTTTT.

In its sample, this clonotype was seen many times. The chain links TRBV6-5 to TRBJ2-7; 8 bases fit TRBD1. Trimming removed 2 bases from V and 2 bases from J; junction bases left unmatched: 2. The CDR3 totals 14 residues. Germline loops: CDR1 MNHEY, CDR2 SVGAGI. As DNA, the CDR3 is TGTGCCAGCAGTTACGTGACAGGGGCCTACGAGCAGTACTTC. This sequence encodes CASSYVTGAYEQYF.

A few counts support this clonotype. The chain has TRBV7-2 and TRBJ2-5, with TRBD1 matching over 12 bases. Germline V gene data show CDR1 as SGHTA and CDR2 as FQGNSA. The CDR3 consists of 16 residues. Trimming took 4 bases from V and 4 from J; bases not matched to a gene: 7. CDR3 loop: CASSSMGQGAGETQYF. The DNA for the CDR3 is TGTGCCAGCAGCTCCATGGGACAGGGGGCGGGAGAGACCCAGTACTTC. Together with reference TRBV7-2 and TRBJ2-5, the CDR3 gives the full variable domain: GAGVSQSPSNKVTEKGKDVELRCDPISGHTALYWYRQSLGQGLEFLIYFQGNSAPDKSGLPSDRFSAERTGGSVSTLTIQRTQQEDSAVYLCASSSMGQGAGETQYFGPGTRLLVL.

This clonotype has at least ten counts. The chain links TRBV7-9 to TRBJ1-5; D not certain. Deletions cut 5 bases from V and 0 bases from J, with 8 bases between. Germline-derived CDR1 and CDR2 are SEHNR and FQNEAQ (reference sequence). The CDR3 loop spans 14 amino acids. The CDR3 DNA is TGTGCCAGCAGCAGTGCGCCTAGCAATCAGCCCCAGCATTTT. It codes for CASSSAPSNQPQHF. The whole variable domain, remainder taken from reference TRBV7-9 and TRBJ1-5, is DTGVSQNPRHKITKRGQNVTFRCDPISEHNRLYWYRQTLGQGPEFLTYFQNEAQLEKSRLLSDRFSAERPKGSFSTLEIQRTEQGDSAMYLCASSSAPSNQPQHFGDGTRLSIL.

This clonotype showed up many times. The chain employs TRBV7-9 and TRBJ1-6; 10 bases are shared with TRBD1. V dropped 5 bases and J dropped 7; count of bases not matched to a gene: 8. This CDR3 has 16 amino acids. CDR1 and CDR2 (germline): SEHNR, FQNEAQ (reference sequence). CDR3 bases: TGTGCCAGCAGCCGAGACAGGGGGCCGTGGAATTCACCCCTCCACTTT. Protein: CASSRDRGPWNSPLHF.

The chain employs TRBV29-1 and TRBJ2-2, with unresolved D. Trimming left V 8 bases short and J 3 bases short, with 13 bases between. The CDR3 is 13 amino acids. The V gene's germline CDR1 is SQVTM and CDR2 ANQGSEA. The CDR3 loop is CSIPLRDTGELFF. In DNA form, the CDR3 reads TGCAGCATACCCCTCCGCGACACCGGGGAGCTGTTTTTT.

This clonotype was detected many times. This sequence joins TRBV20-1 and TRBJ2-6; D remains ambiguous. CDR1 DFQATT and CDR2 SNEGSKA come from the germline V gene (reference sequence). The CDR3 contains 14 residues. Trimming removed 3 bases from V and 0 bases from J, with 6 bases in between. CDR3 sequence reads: CSARDASGANVLTF. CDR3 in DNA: TGCAGTGCTAGGGACGCCTCTGGGGCCAACGTCCTGACTTTC.

The CDR3 protein is CASSLTGGSKPQHF. DNA of the CDR3: TGTGCCAGCAGCCTAACAGGGGGCAGTAAGCCCCAGCATTTT. This chain joins TRBV2 and TRBJ1-5; 9 nucleotides line up with TRBD1. This CDR3 is built from 14 residues. V was pared by 6 bases and J by 8 bases, with 8 bases of the junction left unmatched. Germline loops: CDR1 SNHLY, CDR2 FYNNEI.

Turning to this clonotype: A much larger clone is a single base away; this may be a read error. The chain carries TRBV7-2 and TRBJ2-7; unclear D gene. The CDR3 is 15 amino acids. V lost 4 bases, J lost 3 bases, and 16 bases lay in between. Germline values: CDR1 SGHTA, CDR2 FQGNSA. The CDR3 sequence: CASSSGLSGVYEQYF. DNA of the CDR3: TGTGCCAGCAGCTCAGGTTTGTCAGGCGTCTACGAGCAGTACTTC.

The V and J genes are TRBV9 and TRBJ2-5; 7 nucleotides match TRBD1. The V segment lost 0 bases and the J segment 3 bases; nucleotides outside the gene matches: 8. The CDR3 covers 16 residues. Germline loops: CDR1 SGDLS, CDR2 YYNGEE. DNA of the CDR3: TGTGCCAGCAGCGTAGCTTCCCGACAGGGCGAAGAGACCCAGTACTTC. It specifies CASSVASRQGEETQYF.

The CDR3 nucleotides are TGTGCCAGCAGCCAAGAATTGTGGGGGGAAAAACTGTTTTTT. It translates to CASSQELWGEKLFF. The chain recombines TRBV14 with TRBJ1-4; tentatively, D is TRBD1 (5 bases). Germline V gene lookup returns CDR1 SGHDN and CDR2 FVKESK. CDR3 length: 14 amino acids. Trimming took off 0 bases at V and 8 bases at J, with 10 bases between the two ends.

The CDR3 nucleotides are TGTGCCAGCAGCGGGCGATTTGTATCGGGCGGGAGGGAGCCCTACGAGCAGTACTTC. Translating gives CASSGRFVSGGREPYEQYF. The chain has TRBV27 and TRBJ2-7; 9 bases map to TRBD2. Germline V gene sequence: CDR1 MNHEY, CDR2 SMNVEV (reference sequence). CDR3 size: 19 residues. The junction had 20 bases not matched to a gene; V was cut back by 6 bases and J by 2 bases.

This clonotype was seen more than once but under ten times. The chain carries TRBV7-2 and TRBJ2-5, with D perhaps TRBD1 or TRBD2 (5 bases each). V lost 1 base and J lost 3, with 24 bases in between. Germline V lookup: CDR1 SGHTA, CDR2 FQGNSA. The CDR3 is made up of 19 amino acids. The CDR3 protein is CASSLVKGLGKRGEETQYF. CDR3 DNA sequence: TGTGCCAGCAGCTTAGTCAAAGGCTTGGGGAAACGAGGGGAAGAGACCCAGTACTTC.

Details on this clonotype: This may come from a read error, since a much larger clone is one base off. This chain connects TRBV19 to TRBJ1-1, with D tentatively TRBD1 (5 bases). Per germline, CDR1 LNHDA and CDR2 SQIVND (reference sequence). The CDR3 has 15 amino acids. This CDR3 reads CTSSLVATVNTEAFF. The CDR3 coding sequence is TGTACCAGCAGCTTAGTGGCGACAGTTAACACTGAAGCTTTCTTT.

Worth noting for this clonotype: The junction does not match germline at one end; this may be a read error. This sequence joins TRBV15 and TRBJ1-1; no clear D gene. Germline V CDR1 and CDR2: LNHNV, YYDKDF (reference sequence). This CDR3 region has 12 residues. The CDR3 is CASNSANTEASF. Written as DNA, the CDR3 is TGTGCCAGCAATTCCGCGAACACTGAAGCTTCCTTT.

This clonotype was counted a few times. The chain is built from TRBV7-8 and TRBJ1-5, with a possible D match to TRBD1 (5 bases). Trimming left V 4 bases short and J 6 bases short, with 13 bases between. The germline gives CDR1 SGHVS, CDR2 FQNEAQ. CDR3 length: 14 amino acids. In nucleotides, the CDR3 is TGTGCCAGCAGCTCTGGGGTGAGGGGTCAGCCCCAGCATTTT. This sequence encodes CASSSGVRGQPQHF.

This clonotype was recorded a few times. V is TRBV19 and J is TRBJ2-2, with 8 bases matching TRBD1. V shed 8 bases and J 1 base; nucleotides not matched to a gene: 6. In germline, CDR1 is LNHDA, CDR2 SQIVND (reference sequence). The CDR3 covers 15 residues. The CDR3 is CASLRTGRNTGELFF. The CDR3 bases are TGTGCCAGTCTTCGGACAGGGAGGAACACCGGGGAGCTGTTTTTT.

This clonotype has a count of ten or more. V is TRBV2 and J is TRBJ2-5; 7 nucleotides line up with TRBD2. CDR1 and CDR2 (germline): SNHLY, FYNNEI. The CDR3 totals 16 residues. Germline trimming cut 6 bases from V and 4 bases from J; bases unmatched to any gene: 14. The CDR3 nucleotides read TGTGCCAGCAGGGGACTAAGCTCCCTGGGCGGAGAGACCCAGTACTTC. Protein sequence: CASRGLSSLGGETQYF.

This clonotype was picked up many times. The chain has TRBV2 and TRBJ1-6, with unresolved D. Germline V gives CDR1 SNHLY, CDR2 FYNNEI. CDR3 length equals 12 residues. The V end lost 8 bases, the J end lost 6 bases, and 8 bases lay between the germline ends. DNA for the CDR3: TGTGCCAGCGACGTACTTAATTCACCCCTCCACTTT. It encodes CASDVLNSPLHF.

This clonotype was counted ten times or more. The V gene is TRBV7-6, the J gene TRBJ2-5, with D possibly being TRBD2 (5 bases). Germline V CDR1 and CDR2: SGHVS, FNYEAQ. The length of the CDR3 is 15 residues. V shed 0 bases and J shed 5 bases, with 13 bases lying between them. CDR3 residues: CASSLAAPGGETQYF. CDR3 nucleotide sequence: TGTGCCAGCAGCTTAGCCGCTCCAGGCGGGGAGACCCAGTACTTC.

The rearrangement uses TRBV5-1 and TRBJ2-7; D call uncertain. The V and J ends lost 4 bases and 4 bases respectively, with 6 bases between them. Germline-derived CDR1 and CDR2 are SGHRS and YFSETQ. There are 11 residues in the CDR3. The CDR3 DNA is TGCGCCAGCAGCCGATGGTACGAGCAGTACTTC. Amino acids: CASSRWYEQYF.

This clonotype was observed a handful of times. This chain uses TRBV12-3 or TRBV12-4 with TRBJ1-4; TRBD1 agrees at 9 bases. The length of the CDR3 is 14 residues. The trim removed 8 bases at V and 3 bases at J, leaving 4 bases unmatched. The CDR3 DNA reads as TGTGCCAGCGGGGACAGGGCGTCTAATGAAAAACTGTTTTTT. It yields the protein CASGDRASNEKLFF.

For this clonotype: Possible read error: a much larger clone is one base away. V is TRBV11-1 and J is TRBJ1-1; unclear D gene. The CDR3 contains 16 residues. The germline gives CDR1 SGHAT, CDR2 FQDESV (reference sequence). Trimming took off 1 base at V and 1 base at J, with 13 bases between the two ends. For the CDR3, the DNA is TGTGCCAGCAGCTTAGAAGGGCGAGTCGGGAACACTGAAGCTTTCTTT. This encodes CASSLEGRVGNTEAFF.

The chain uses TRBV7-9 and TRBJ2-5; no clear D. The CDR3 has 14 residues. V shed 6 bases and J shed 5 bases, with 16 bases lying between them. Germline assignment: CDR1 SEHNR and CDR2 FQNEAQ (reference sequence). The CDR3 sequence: CASSPLTAGETQYF. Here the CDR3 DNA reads TGTGCCAGCAGTCCCCTGACGGCTGGTGAGACCCAGTACTTC.

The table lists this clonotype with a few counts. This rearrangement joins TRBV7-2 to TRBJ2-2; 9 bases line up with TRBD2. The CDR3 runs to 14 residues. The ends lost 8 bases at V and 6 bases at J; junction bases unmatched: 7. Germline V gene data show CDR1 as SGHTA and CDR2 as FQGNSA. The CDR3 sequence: CASPEVAGAGELFF. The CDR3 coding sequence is TGTGCCAGCCCTGAGGTAGCGGGAGCCGGGGAGCTGTTTTTT.

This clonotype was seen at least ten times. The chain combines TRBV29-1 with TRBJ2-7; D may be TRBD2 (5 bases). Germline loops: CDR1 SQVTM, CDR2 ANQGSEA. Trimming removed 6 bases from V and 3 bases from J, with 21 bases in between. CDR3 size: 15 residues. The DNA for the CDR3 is TGCAGCGTGACACCGGGATTTTCCGGGGTCTACGAGCAGTACTTC. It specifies CSVTPGFSGVYEQYF.

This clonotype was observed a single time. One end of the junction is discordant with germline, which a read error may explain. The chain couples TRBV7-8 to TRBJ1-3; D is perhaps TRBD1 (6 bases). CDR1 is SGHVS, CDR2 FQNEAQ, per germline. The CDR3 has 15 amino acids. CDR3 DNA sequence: TGCGCCAGCAGCCAGCGAGGGGGCTCTGGAAACACCATATATTTT. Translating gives CASSQRGGSGNTIYF.